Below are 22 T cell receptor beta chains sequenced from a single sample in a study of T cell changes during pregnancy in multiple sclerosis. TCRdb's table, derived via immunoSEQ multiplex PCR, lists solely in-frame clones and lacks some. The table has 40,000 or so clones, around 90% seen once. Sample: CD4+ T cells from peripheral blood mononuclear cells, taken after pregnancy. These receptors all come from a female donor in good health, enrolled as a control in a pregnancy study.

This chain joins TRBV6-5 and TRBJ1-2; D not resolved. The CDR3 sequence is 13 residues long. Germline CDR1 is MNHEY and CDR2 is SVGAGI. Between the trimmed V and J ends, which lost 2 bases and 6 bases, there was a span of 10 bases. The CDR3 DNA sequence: TGTGCCAGCAGTTACCGGAGGTTGGATGGCTACACCTTC. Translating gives CASSYRRLDGYTF.

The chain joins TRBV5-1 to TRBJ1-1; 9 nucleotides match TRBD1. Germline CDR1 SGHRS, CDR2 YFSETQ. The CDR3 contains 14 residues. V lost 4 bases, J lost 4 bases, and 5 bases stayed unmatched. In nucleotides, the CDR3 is TGCGCCAGCAGCGGGGGACAGGGACTCACTGAAGCTTTCTTT. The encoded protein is CASSGGQGLTEAFF.

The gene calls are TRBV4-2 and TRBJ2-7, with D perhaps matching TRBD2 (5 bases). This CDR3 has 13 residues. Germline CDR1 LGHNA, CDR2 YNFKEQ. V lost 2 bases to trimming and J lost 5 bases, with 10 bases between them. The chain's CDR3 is CASSQTSLHEQYF. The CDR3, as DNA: TGTGCCAGCAGCCAAACTAGTCTCCACGAGCAGTACTTC.

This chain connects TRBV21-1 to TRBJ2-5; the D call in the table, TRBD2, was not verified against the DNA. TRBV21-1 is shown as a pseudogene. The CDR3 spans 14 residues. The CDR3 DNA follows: TGTGCCAGCACCACCGGGACTAGAAAAGAGACCCAGTACTTC. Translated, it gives CASTTGTRKETQYF.

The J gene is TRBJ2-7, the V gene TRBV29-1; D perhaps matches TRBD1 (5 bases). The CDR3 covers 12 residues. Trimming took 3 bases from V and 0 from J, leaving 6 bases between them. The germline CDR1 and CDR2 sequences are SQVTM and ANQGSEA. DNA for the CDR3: TGCAGCGTTGAGGGGCTCTCCTACGAGCAGTACTTC. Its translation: CSVEGLSYEQYF.

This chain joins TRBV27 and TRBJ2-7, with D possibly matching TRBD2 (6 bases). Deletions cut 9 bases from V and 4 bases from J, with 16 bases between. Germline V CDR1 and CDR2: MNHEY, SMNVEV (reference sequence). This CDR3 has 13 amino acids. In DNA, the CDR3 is TGTGCCAGTAGGAATCTAGCGAGGTACGAGCAGTACTTC. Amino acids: CASRNLARYEQYF.

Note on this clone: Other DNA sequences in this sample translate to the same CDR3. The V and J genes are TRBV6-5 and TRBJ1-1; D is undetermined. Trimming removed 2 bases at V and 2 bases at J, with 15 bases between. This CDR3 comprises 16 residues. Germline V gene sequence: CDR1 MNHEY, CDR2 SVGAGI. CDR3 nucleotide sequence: TGTGCCAGCAGTTACCGGACGGTCGGGAAAAACACTGAAGCTTTCTTT. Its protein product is CASSYRTVGKNTEAFF.

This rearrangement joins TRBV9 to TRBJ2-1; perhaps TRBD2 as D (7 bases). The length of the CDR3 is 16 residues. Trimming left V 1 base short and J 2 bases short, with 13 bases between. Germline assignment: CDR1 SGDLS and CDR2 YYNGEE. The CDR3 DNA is TGTGCCAGCAGCGTAAGGGGGGGGGCAGCCTACAATGAGCAGTTCTTC. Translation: CASSVRGGAAYNEQFF. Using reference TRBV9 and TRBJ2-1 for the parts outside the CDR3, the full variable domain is DSGVTQTPKHLITATGQRVTLRCSPRSGDLSVYWYQQSLDQGLQFLIQYYNGEERAKGNILERFSAQQFPDLHSELNLSSLELGDSALYFCASSVRGGAAYNEQFFGPGTRLTVL.

CDR3 residues: CACYGRGPNTEAFF. The CDR3 bases are TGTGCCTGTTACGGCAGGGGGCCGAACACTGAAGCTTTCTTT. The rearrangement joins TRBV30 to TRBJ1-1; 8 bases agree with TRBD1. The CDR3 sequence is 14 residues long. Germline V gene data show CDR1 as GTSNPN and CDR2 as SVGIG (reference sequence). V was pared by 6 bases and J by 1 base, with 7 bases of the junction left unmatched.

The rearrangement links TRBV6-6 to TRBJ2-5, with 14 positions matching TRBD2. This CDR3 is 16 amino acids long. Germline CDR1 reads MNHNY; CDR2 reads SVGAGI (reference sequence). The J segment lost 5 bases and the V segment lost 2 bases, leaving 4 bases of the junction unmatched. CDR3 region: CASSYTGTSGGETQYF. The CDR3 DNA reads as TGTGCCAGCAGTTACACCGGGACTAGCGGGGGTGAGACCCAGTACTTC.

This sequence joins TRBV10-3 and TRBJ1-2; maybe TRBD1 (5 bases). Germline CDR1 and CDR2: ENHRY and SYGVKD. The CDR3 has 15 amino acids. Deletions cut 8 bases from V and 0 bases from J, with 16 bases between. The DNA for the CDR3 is TGTGCCATCTCCCTCGGGAGGGGAGCTAACTATGGCTACACCTTC. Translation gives CAISLGRGANYGYTF.

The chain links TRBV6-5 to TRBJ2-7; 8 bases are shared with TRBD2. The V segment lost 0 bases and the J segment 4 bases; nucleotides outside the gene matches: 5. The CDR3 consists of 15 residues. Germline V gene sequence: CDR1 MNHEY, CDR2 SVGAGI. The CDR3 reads CASSYSEAGAYEQYF. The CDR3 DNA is TGTGCCAGCAGTTACTCGGAAGCGGGAGCATACGAGCAGTACTTC.

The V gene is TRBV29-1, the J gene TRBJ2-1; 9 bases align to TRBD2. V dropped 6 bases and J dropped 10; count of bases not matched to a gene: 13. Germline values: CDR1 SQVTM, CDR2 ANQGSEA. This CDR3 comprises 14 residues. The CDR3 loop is CSVPLAGTGGEQFF. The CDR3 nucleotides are TGCAGCGTGCCCCTAGCGGGGACGGGAGGCGAGCAGTTCTTC.

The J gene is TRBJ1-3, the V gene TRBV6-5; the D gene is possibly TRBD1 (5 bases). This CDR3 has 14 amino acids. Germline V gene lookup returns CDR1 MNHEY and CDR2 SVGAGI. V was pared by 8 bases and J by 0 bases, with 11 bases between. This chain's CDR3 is CASGLTVSGNTIYF. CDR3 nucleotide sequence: TGTGCCAGCGGTTTGACAGTCTCTGGAAACACCATATATTTT.

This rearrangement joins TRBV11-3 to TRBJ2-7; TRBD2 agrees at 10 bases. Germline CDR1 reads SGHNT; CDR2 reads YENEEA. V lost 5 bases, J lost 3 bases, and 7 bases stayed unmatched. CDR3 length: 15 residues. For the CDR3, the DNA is TGTGCCAGCAGCGCCGTCCTAGCGGGGGACTACGAGCAGTACTTC. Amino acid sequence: CASSAVLAGDYEQYF.

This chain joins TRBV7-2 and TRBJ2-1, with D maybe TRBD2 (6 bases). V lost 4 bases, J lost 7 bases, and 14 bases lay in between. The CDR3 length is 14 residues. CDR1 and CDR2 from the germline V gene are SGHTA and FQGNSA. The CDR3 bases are TGTGCCAGCAGCTCGGGGGTGCTTTGGAATGAGCAGTTCTTC. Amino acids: CASSSGVLWNEQFF. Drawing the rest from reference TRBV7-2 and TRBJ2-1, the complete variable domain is GAGVSQSPSNKVTEKGKDVELRCDPISGHTALYWYRQSLGQGLEFLIYFQGNSAPDKSGLPSDRFSAERTGGSVSTLTIQRTQQEDSAVYLCASSSGVLWNEQFFGPGTRLTVL.

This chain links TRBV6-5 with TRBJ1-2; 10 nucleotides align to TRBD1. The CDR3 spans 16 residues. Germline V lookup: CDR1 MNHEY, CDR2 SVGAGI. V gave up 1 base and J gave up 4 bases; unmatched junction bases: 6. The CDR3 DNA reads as TGTGCCAGCAGTTACTATGGGACAGGGGCCTTCTATGGCTACACCTTC. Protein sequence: CASSYYGTGAFYGYTF.

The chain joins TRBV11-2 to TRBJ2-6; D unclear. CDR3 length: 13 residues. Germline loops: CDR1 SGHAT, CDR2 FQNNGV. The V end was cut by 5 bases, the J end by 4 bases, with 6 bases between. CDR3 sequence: CASSLAGANVLTF. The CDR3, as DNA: TGTGCCAGCAGCCTGGCCGGGGCCAACGTCCTGACTTTC.

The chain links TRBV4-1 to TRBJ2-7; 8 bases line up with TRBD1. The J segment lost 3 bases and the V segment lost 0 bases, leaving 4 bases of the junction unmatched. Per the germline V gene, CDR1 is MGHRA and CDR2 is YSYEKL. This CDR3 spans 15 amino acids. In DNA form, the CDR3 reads TGCGCCAGCAGCCAAGAGACAGGGGACAGCTACGAGCAGTACTTC. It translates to CASSQETGDSYEQYF.

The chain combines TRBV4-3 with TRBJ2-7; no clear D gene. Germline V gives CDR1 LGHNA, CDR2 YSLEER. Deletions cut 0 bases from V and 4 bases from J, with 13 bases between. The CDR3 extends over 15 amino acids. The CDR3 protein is CASSQDGRPRYEQYF. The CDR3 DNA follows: TGCGCCAGCAGCCAAGATGGTCGCCCGAGATACGAGCAGTACTTC.

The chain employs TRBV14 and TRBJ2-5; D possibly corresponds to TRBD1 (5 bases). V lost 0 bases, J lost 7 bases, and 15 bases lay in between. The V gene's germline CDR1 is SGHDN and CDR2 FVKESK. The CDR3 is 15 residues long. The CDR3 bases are TGTGCCAGCAGCCAAGATTCCCTGCGGCAGGGGACCCAGTACTTC. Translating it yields CASSQDSLRQGTQYF.

The CDR3 loop reads CASSPMTASNEKLFF. The CDR3 DNA is TGTGCCAGCTCACCAATGACTGCCTCTAATGAAAAACTGTTTTTT. The chain is built from TRBV18 and TRBJ1-4, with D unclear. The CDR3 extends over 15 amino acids. CDR1 is KGHSH and CDR2 is LQKENI in the germline V gene. Trimming took 2 bases from V and 3 from J, leaving 10 bases between them.